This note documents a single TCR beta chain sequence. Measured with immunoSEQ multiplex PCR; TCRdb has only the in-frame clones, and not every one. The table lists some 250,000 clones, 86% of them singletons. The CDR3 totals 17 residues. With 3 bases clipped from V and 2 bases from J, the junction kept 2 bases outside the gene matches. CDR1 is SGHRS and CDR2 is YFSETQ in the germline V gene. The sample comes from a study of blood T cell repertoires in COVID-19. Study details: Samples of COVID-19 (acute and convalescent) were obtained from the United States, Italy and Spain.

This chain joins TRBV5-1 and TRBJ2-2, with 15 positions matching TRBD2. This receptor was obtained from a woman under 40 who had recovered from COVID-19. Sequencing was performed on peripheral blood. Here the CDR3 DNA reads TGCGCCAGCAGCTCGGGACTAGCGGGGGGAAACACCGGGGAGCTGTTTTTT. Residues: CASSSGLAGGNTGELFF.